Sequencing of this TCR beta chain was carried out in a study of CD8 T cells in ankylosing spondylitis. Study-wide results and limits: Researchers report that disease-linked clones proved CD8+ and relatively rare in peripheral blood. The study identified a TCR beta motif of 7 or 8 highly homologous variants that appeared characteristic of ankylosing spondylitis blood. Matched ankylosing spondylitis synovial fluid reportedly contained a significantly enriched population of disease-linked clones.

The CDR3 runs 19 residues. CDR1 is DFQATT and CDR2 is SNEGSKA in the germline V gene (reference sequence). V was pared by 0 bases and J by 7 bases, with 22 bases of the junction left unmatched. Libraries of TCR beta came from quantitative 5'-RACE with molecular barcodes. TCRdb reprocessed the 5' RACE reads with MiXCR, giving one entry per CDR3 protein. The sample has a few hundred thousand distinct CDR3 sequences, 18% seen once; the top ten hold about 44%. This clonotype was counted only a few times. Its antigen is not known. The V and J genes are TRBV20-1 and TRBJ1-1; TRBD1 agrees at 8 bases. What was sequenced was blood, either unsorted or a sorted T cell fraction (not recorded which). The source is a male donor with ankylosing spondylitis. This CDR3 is CSARDPGRQGAWAGIEAFF. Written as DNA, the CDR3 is TGCAGTGCTAGAGATCCCGGGAGGCAGGGGGCTTGGGCGGGCATTGAAGCTTTCTTT.